This T cell receptor beta chain was observed in a study of PD-L1 blockade in urothelial cancer. Overall study context: Blood analysis took place 3 weeks (second dose) and 6 weeks after treatment start. Blood-derived samples held a median roughly 140,000 T cells.

Germline values: CDR1 LNHDA, CDR2 SQIVND (reference sequence). This CDR3 has 14 amino acids. V lost 6 bases and J lost 1; bases outside the gene matches: 3. Using immunoSEQ multiplex PCR, the repertoire was profiled, and TCRdb retains in-frame clones only, with some absent. The repertoire consists of roughly 38,000 clones, with around 82% occurring once and the leading ten covering almost 7%. Time point given: pretreatment peripheral blood. The clonotype was recovered from a man aged 55 to 70 with urothelial cancer. V gene TRBV19 combines with J gene TRBJ1-5; 7 nucleotides agree with TRBD1. This sample comprised PBMCs, obtained around atezolizumab (anti-PD-L1) treatment. CDR3: CASSRGASNQPQHF. In DNA, the CDR3 is TGTGCCAGTAGCAGGGGGGCCAGCAATCAGCCCCAGCATTTT.